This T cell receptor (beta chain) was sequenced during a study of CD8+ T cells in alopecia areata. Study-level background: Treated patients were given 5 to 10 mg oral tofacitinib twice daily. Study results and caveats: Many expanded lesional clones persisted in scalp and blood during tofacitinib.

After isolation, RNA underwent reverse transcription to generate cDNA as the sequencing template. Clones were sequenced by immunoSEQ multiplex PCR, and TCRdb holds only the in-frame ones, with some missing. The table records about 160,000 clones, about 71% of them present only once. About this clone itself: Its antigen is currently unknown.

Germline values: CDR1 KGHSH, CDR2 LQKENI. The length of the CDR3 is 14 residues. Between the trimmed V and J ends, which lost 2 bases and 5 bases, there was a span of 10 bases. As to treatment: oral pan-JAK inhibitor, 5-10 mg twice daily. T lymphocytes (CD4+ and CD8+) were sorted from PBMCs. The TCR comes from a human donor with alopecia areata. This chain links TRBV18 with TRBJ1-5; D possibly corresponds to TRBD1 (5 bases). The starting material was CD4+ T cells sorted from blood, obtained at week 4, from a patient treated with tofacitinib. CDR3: CASSPAGDYQPQHF. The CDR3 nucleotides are TGTGCCAGCTCACCAGCGGGGGATTATCAGCCCCAGCATTTT.